The sequence of this T cell receptor (beta chain) was determined in a study of blood T cell repertoires in COVID-19. Study background: Nucleic acid was either cDNA or gDNA, and it came from T cells, B-cell-depleted T cells, or PBMCs.

Authors' data handling: Amplifying reference gene primers gave estimates of nucleated cell counts. Measured with immunoSEQ multiplex PCR; TCRdb has only the in-frame clones, and not every one. The DNA was the basis for D and trimming; V, J and clone size are from that table. The sample holds 200,000 to 250,000 clones, over 80% seen once. The germline CDR1 and CDR2 sequences are SGHKS and YYEKEE (reference sequence). The CDR3 runs to 16 residues. The V gene end was trimmed by 2 bases and the J gene end by 3 bases; junction bases not matched to a gene: 6. Sequencing was carried out using peripheral blood. The TCR was taken from a man aged 25 to 40 who had recovered from COVID-19. This chain connects TRBV5-5 to TRBJ2-2; the match to TRBD2 covers 8 bases. CDR3 bases: TGTGCCAGCAGCTTTACCGGCGGGGGGCACACCGGGGAGCTGTTTTTT. Translated: CASSFTGGGHTGELFF.